This TCR beta chain is from a study of T cell repertoires in cytomegalovirus infection. This clonotype was observed a few times. No antigen is known for it. Trimming shortened V by 0 bases and J by 1 base, and 14 bases separated the two germline ends. The length of the CDR3 is 17 residues. Per the germline V gene, CDR1 is LGHDT and CDR2 is YNNKEL (reference sequence). TCRdb fed the reads into MiXCR, producing one record per CDR3 protein. The table has approximately 500,000 distinct CDR3 sequences, approximately 15% seen once; the top ten hold more than 20%. Study results and limitations: CMV-specific TCR beta clonotypes restricted by HLA-C were the ones dominating the ex vivo response.

This TCR came from a human donor in good health (CMV status not recorded). Some clones in this sample may be carry-over from other donors' samples. V gene TRBV3-1 combines with J gene TRBJ2-3; D is uncertain. Sequencing input: CD8+ T cells from PBMCs. The CDR3 sequence: CASSQEGTRVGTDTQYF. CDR3 DNA: TGTGCCAGCAGCCAAGAAGGAACCCGGGTAGGCACAGATACGCAGTATTTT.